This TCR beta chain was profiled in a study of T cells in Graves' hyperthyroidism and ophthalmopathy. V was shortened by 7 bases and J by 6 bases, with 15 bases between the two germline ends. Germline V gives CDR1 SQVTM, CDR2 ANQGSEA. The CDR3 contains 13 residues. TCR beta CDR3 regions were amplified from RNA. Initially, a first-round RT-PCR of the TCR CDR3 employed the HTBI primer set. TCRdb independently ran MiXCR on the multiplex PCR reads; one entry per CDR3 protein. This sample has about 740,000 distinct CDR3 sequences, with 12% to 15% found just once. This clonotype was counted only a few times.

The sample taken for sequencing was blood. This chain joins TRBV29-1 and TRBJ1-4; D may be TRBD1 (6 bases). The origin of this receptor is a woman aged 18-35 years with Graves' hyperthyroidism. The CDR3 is CSAGGAGYEKLFF. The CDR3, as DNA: TGCAGCGCCGGGGGGGCGGGGTATGAAAAACTGTTTTTT.